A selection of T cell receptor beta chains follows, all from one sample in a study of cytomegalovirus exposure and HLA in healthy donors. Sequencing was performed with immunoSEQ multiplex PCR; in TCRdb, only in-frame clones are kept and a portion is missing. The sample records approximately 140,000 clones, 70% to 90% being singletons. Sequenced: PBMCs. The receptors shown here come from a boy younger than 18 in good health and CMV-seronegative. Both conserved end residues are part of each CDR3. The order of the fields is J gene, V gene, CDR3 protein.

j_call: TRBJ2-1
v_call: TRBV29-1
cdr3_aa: CSNRLAGGNEQFF

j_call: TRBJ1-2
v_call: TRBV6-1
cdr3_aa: CASSDRPNYGYTF

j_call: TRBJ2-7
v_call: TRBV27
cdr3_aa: CASSLGQNYEQYF

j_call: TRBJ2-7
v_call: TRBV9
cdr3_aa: CASSEGLAGALYEQYF

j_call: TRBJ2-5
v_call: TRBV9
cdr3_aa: CASSVEGAARETQYF

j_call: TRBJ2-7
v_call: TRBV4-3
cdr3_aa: CASSQGLNGAGGLVEQYF

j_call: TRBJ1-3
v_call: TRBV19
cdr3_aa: CATRSTGNTIYF

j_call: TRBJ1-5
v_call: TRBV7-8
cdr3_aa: CASSPRDRGQGMSQPQHF

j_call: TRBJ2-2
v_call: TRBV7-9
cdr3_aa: CASSTPGLTNTGELFF

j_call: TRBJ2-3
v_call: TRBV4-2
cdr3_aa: CASSRTSGTDTQYF

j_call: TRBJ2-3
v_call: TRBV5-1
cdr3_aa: CASSLDFTTDTQYF

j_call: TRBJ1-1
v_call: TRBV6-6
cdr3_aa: CASSARGDTEAFF

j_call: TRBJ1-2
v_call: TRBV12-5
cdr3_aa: CASDTNYGYTF

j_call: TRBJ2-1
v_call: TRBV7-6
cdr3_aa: CASRGGAGNEQFF

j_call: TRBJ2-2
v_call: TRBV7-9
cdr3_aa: CASHPLREDTGELFF

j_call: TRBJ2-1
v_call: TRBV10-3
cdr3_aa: CAISEPKVTSDEQFF

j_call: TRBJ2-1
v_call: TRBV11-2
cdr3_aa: CASSLPEQLFF